One sample yielded the 20 T cell receptor beta chains listed below, sequenced in a study of long-term antiretroviral therapy in people with HIV. Researchers report immunoSEQ v3.0 was run at survey level. The table came from immunoSEQ multiplex PCR; TCRdb's copy has only in-frame clones and leaves some out. The sample carries 20,000 to 25,000 clones, roughly 80% recorded once. The input for sequencing was unsorted PBMCs, taken 2.9 years after starting antiretroviral therapy. All receptors come from a woman in her twenties or thirties with HIV.

The chain has TRBV14 and TRBJ1-2; D gene ambiguous. The CDR3 is 14 residues long. From germline, CDR1 is SGHDN and CDR2 FVKESK. V was clipped by 3 bases and J by 4 bases, with 12 bases between them. The CDR3 nucleotides read TGTGCCAGCAGCCACGGCAACGCTGGCTATGGCTACACCTTC. Residues: CASSHGNAGYGYTF. Looking up the rest from reference TRBV14 and TRBJ1-2 gives the full variable domain: EAGVTQFPSHSVIEKGQTVTLRCDPISGHDNLYWYRRVMGKEIKFLLHFVKESKQDESGMPNNRFLAERTGGTYSTLKVQPAELEDSGVYFCASSHGNAGYGYTFGSGTRLTVV.

About this clone itself: Since no conserved phenylalanine or tryptophan closes the CDR3, a read error is the likely cause. No DNA is shown, since the ends of the CDR3 on it are uncertain; the CDR3 is the one TCRdb lists. The chain joins TRBV5-6 to TRBJ1-1. The CDR3 region is 14 residues in length, termini included. Germline V CDR1 and CDR2: SGHDT, YYEEEE. The CDR3: CASSPLSTPFGTSV.

The chain combines TRBV5-6 with TRBJ1-2; possible D gene TRBD1, 5 bases. This CDR3 is built from 17 residues. V lost 0 bases to trimming and J lost 0 bases, with 15 bases between them. CDR1 and CDR2 from the germline V gene are SGHDT and YYEEEE. Here the CDR3 reads CASSLAGRASANYGYTF. In DNA form, the CDR3 reads TGTGCCAGCAGCTTGGCTGGCAGGGCTTCCGCTAACTATGGCTACACCTTC.

The chain is built from TRBV5-6 and TRBJ1-1; D is unclear. The CDR3 runs 14 residues. CDR1 and CDR2 (germline): SGHDT, YYEEEE. V lost 4 bases and J 2 bases, leaving 12 bases between the germline ends. The CDR3 sequence is CASSVRGSNTEAFF. The CDR3 DNA sequence: TGTGCCAGCAGCGTCCGTGGGAGCAACACTGAAGCTTTCTTT.

The chain couples TRBV2 to TRBJ1-1; no clear D gene. Germline CDR1 is SNHLY and CDR2 is FYNNEI. The length of the CDR3 is 12 residues. V dropped 6 bases and J dropped 0 bases, with 5 bases sitting between them. CDR3 nucleotides: TGTGCCAGCAGGGGGATGAACACTGAAGCTTTCTTT. Protein sequence: CASRGMNTEAFF.

The genes are TRBV7-2 and TRBJ2-1; 13 bases match TRBD2. This CDR3 spans 16 amino acids. Germline CDR1 reads SGHTA; CDR2 reads FQGNSA. J gave up 7 bases and V 0 bases, and 3 bases lay outside the gene matches. CDR3 nucleotide sequence: TGTGCCAGCAGCTTAGCGCGGGGACTAGCGGGGAATGAGCAGTTCTTC. Amino acids: CASSLARGLAGNEQFF.

The CDR3 region has the DNA TGTGCCAGCAGTGGGAACGGGACTCCCTACGAGCAGTACTTC. This codes for CASSGNGTPYEQYF. V gene TRBV6-6 combines with J gene TRBJ2-7, with a possible D match to TRBD2 (6 bases). V lost 5 bases, J lost 2 bases, and 13 bases lay in between. This CDR3 is 14 amino acids long. The germline gives CDR1 MNHNY, CDR2 SVGAGI (reference sequence).

In its sample, this clone was seen a few times. This rearrangement joins TRBV6-1 to TRBJ1-1; 8 bases fit TRBD1. The CDR3 has 15 amino acids. Trimming removed 4 bases from V and 1 base from J; junction bases left unmatched: 5. Germline-derived CDR1 and CDR2 are MNHNS and SASEGT. The CDR3 DNA follows: TGTGCCAGCAGTGGGTCACAGGGGGGGAACACTGAAGCTTTCTTT. This gives the protein CASSGSQGGNTEAFF.

The sample holds a few counts of this clone. This sequence joins TRBV2 and TRBJ1-6, with a weak D call TRBD1 (5 bases). In germline, CDR1 is SNHLY, CDR2 FYNNEI. The length of the CDR3 is 15 residues. Trimming took off 6 bases at V and 14 bases at J, with 23 bases between the two ends. The CDR3 sequence is CASSVGPDREGTLHF. The CDR3 DNA follows: TGTGCCAGCAGCGTAGGGCCAGACCGAGAGGGGACCCTCCACTTT. Complete variable domain (other parts from reference TRBV2 and TRBJ1-6): EPEVTQTPSHQVTQMGQEVILRCVPISNHLYFYWYRQILGQKVEFLVSFYNNEISEKSEIFDDQFSVERPDGSNFTLKIRSTKLEDSAMYFCASSVGPDREGTLHFGNGTRLTVT.

J is TRBJ2-6 and V is TRBV6-1; D ambiguous. The CDR3 is 20 residues long. Per the germline V gene, CDR1 is MNHNS and CDR2 is SASEGT. Trimming left V 2 bases short and J 0 bases short, with 20 bases between. CDR3 sequence reads: CASSEWVLGPMSSGANVLTF. DNA of the CDR3: TGTGCCAGCAGTGAATGGGTTCTTGGTCCTATGAGCTCTGGGGCCAACGTCCTGACTTTC.

V is TRBV2 and J is TRBJ2-3; weak D call: TRBD2 (6 bases). V shed 6 bases and J shed 1 base, with 8 bases lying between them. Germline V gives CDR1 SNHLY, CDR2 FYNNEI. The CDR3 is 13 residues long. The CDR3 DNA follows: TGTGCCAGCAGGGGGGAGGGCACAGATACGCAGTATTTT. It translates to CASRGEGTDTQYF.

This clone was counted once. The chain combines TRBV7-2 with TRBJ1-5; possibly TRBD1 for D (5 bases). The CDR3 sequence is 14 residues long. Per the germline V gene, CDR1 is SGHTA and CDR2 is FQGNSA. V lost 6 bases to trimming and J lost 0 bases, with 9 bases between them. The DNA for the CDR3 is TGTGCCAGCAGACAGGATCCTAGCAATCAGCCCCAGCATTTT. Protein product: CASRQDPSNQPQHF.

The rearrangement links TRBV7-7 to TRBJ1-5; no definite D call. CDR1 and CDR2 (germline): SSHAT, FNYEAQ (reference sequence). CDR3 size: 19 residues. V was cut by 0 bases and J by 0 bases, with 18 bases left in between. The chain's CDR3 is CASSLAWLAQGRSNQPQHF. For the CDR3, the DNA is TGTGCCAGCAGCTTAGCCTGGCTCGCTCAAGGGCGTAGCAATCAGCCCCAGCATTTT.

The chain couples TRBV19 to TRBJ1-5, with 8 nucleotides matching TRBD1. The CDR3 is made up of 13 amino acids. V gave up 8 bases and J gave up 3 bases; unmatched junction bases: 3. The germline V gene encodes CDR1 LNHDA and CDR2 SQIVND (reference sequence). CDR3 DNA sequence: TGTGCCAGTGTGGACAGGGACAATCAGCCCCAGCATTTT. It is translated as CASVDRDNQPQHF.

J is TRBJ1-1 and V is TRBV25-1; D possibly corresponds to TRBD1 (6 bases). The V end lost 1 base, the J end lost 5 bases, and 11 bases lay between the germline ends. The length of the CDR3 is 14 residues. CDR1 and CDR2 (germline): MGHDK, SYGVNS. The CDR3 loop reads CASSEFPGDTEAFF. In DNA, the CDR3 is TGTGCCAGCAGTGAATTTCCAGGGGATACTGAAGCTTTCTTT.

This rearrangement joins TRBV2 to TRBJ1-1, with a possible D match to TRBD1 (5 bases). V was cut by 10 bases and J by 2 bases, with 14 bases left in between. CDR3 length: 13 residues. From germline, CDR1 is SNHLY and CDR2 FYNNEI. The CDR3 sequence is CATMWGGNTEAFF. The CDR3 DNA follows: TGTGCCACCATGTGGGGCGGTAACACTGAAGCTTTCTTT.

The chain employs TRBV29-1 and TRBJ1-1; D gene unclear. CDR3 size: 12 residues. Trimming took 4 bases from V and 2 from J, leaving 8 bases between them. From germline, CDR1 is SQVTM and CDR2 ANQGSEA. This chain's CDR3 is CSVGEPNTEAFF. The CDR3 DNA reads TGCAGCGTTGGAGAACCCAACACTGAAGCTTTCTTT.

The chain joins TRBV6-5 to TRBJ1-1; D unresolved. The CDR3 consists of 13 residues. Germline CDR1 reads MNHEY; CDR2 reads SVGAGI. The V gene lost 9 bases and the J gene lost 0 bases, with 11 bases spanning the gap. The CDR3 sequence: CASGVGLNTEAFF. The DNA for the CDR3 is TGTGCCAGTGGGGTAGGATTGAACACTGAAGCTTTCTTT.

The chain links TRBV29-1 to TRBJ2-7, with D tentatively TRBD2 (5 bases). The CDR3 extends over 16 amino acids. Trimming took 6 bases from V and 1 from J, leaving 22 bases between them. Germline V gene sequence: CDR1 SQVTM, CDR2 ANQGSEA. The CDR3 loop reads CSVLGPGDLGSYEQYF. The CDR3 DNA is TGCAGCGTACTAGGACCGGGTGACCTCGGGTCCTACGAGCAGTACTTC.

The gene calls are TRBV6-5 and TRBJ2-1; possibly TRBD1 for D (5 bases). The germline V gene encodes CDR1 MNHEY and CDR2 SVGAGI. Between the trimmed V and J ends, which lost 3 bases and 4 bases, there was a span of 13 bases. The CDR3 is made up of 15 amino acids. The DNA for the CDR3 is TGTGCCAGCAGTTATACAGTTAGGGGATACAATGAGCAGTTCTTC. Translated: CASSYTVRGYNEQFF.